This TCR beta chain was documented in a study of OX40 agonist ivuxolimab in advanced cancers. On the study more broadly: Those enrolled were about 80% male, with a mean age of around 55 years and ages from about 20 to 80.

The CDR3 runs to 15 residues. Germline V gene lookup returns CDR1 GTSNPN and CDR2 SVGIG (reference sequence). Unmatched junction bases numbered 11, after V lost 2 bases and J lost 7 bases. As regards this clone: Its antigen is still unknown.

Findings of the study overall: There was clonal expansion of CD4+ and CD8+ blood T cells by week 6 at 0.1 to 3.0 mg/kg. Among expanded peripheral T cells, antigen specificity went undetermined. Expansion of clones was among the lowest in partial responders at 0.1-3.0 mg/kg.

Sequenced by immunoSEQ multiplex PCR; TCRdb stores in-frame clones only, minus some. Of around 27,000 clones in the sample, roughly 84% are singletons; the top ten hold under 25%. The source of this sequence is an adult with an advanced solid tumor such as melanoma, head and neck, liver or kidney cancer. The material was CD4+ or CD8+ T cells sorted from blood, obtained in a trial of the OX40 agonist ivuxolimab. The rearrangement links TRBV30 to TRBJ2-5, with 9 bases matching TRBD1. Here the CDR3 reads CAWSPDRGGGGTQYF. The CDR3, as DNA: TGTGCCTGGAGTCCGGACAGGGGCGGTGGGGGGACCCAGTACTTC.